The 28 T cell receptor beta chains below all came from one sample that was sequenced in a study of blood T cell repertoires in COVID-19. Repertoires were generated with immunoSEQ multiplex PCR, while TCRdb's copy carries only in-frame clones and drops some. This table holds over 250,000 clones, about 86% found once. Specimen: peripheral blood. These receptors were collected from a woman aged 65 to 85 with COVID-19, enrolled during active disease.

The genes are TRBV6-6 and TRBJ1-1; no firm D call. Trimming cost V 5 bases and J 2 bases, with 12 bases left between them. CDR1 and CDR2 from the germline V gene are MNHNY and SVGAGI (reference sequence). CDR3 length: 14 residues. The CDR3 DNA sequence: TGTGCCAGCAGTATCGGTTTCGGTAACACTGAAGCTTTCTTT. It is translated as CASSIGFGNTEAFF.

CDR3: CATSDSRESPNYGYTF. The DNA of the CDR3 is TGTGCCACCAGTGATTCGAGGGAGAGTCCTAACTATGGCTACACCTTC. The J gene is TRBJ1-2, the V gene TRBV24-1; D remains ambiguous. Germline CDR1 and CDR2: KGHDR and SFDVKD. The ends were cut back, 2 bases at V and 0 bases at J, with 12 bases in the middle. The CDR3 is 16 residues long.

The chain employs TRBV19 and TRBJ2-3, with D perhaps TRBD2 (6 bases). V lost 3 bases, J lost 3 bases, and 10 bases lay in between. Germline CDR1 LNHDA, CDR2 SQIVND (reference sequence). CDR3 length: 14 residues. The CDR3: CASSIRDFTDTQYF. CDR3 bases: TGTGCCAGTAGTATTAGGGACTTTACAGATACGCAGTATTTT.

V is TRBV4-2 and J is TRBJ2-2; 8 nucleotides agree with TRBD2. With 3 bases clipped from V and 2 bases from J, the junction kept 2 bases outside the gene matches. This CDR3 has 15 amino acids. CDR1 LGHNA and CDR2 YNFKEQ come from the germline V gene. This chain's CDR3 is CASSHSGGNTGELFF. In DNA, the CDR3 is TGTGCCAGCAGCCACAGCGGGGGCAACACCGGGGAGCTGTTTTTT.

V gene TRBV7-9 combines with J gene TRBJ2-7; tentative D call: TRBD1 (5 bases). The CDR3 is 13 residues long. Looked up from germline, CDR1 is SEHNR and CDR2 is FQNEAQ (reference sequence). V shed 5 bases and J shed 1 base, with 9 bases lying between them. The CDR3 DNA reads as TGTGCCAGCAGCCCGGACACTTCCTACGAGCAGTACTTC. Translated, it gives CASSPDTSYEQYF.

CDR3 protein: CASSPQRTSGEDTQYF. Here the CDR3 DNA reads TGTGCCAGCAGCCCCCAGCGGACTAGCGGCGAAGATACGCAGTATTTT. The chain employs TRBV9 and TRBJ2-3; 10 bases map to TRBD2. CDR1 is SGDLS, CDR2 YYNGEE, per germline. V dropped 4 bases and J dropped 5; count of bases not matched to a gene: 10. The CDR3 runs 16 residues.

This clone occurred once. The chain uses TRBV18 and TRBJ1-2; D uncertain. The CDR3 runs 14 residues. Trimming took off 0 bases at V and 6 bases at J, with 11 bases between the two ends. Germline loops: CDR1 KGHSH, CDR2 LQKENI. The CDR3 DNA sequence: TGTGCCAGCTCACCACCGGGGAGGGTCAATGGCTACACCTTC. Amino acids: CASSPPGRVNGYTF.

The chain links TRBV3-1 (or the pseudogene TRBV3-2) to TRBJ1-3; D gene unclear. V lost 0 bases and J 0 bases, leaving 12 bases between the germline ends. The CDR3 length is 17 residues. Per germline, CDR1 LGHDT and CDR2 YNNKEL (reference sequence). The CDR3 loop reads CASSQERVTNSGNTIYF. The CDR3 nucleotides are TGTGCCAGCAGCCAAGAGAGGGTCACCAACTCTGGAAACACCATATATTTT.

CDR3 in amino acids: CASSEQVAGNEQFF. CDR3 sequence (DNA): TGTGCCAGCAGTGAACAGGTAGCGGGGAATGAGCAGTTCTTC. The V gene is TRBV6-1, the J gene TRBJ2-1; 8 positions agree with TRBD2. CDR3 length: 14 residues. Trimming cost V 2 bases and J 7 bases; bases outside gene matches: 4. Germline loops: CDR1 MNHNS, CDR2 SASEGT.

The J gene is TRBJ1-2, the V gene TRBV2; the D is unclear. The CDR3 sequence is 11 residues long. Trimming pared 5 bases from V and 4 bases from J, leaving 5 bases between. Per the germline V gene, CDR1 is SNHLY and CDR2 is FYNNEI. The CDR3 loop is CASSSSYGYTF. Written as DNA, the CDR3 is TGTGCCAGCAGTTCGAGCTATGGCTACACCTTC.

This chain connects TRBV27 to TRBJ1-4; D possibly corresponds to TRBD1 (5 bases). The V and J ends lost 5 bases and 8 bases respectively, with 18 bases between them. The V gene's germline CDR1 is MNHEY and CDR2 SMNVEV (reference sequence). The CDR3 length is 15 residues. The CDR3 loop reads CASSPGHRLREKLFF. As DNA, the CDR3 is TGTGCCAGCAGTCCTGGACATAGACTCAGAGAAAAACTGTTTTTT.

This clone was detected once. The chain has TRBV9 and TRBJ2-3; D remains unclear. CDR1 and CDR2 (germline): SGDLS, YYNGEE. This CDR3 has 15 amino acids. Trimming pared 0 bases from V and 2 bases from J, leaving 10 bases between. The CDR3 bases are TGTGCCAGCAGCGTAGTGGGCAGCTTCACAGATACGCAGTATTTT. It codes for CASSVVGSFTDTQYF.

As DNA, the CDR3 is TGTGCCAGCAGTTTCGGCGTTTTAGGGGGCTATGGCTACACCTTC. Translation gives CASSFGVLGGYGYTF. The chain has TRBV28 and TRBJ1-2, with D perhaps TRBD1 (6 bases). Germline V gives CDR1 MDHEN, CDR2 SYDVKM. V lost 3 bases, J lost 4 bases, and 15 bases lay in between. The CDR3 has 15 residues.

This rearrangement joins TRBV6-1 to TRBJ1-6; possible D gene TRBD1, 6 bases. Per germline, CDR1 MNHNS and CDR2 SASEGT. The V end was cut by 1 base, the J end by 2 bases, with 12 bases between. The CDR3 covers 17 residues. The CDR3, as DNA: TGTGCCAGCAGTGAAGGGGGAGGGGGACCCTATAATTCACCCCTCCACTTT. It yields the protein CASSEGGGGPYNSPLHF.

The gene calls are TRBV5-1 and TRBJ2-3, with 7 bases matching TRBD1. The germline V gene has CDR1 SGHRS and CDR2 YFSETQ. The junction had 5 bases not matched to a gene; V was cut back by 2 bases and J by 5 bases. The CDR3 length is 14 residues. The CDR3 sequence: CASSFGTDGDTQYF. The DNA for the CDR3 is TGCGCCAGCAGCTTCGGGACAGATGGAGATACGCAGTATTTT.

This chain links TRBV1 with TRBJ2-1; the table's D gene call, TRBD1, was not cross checked with the DNA. TRBV1 is recorded as a pseudogene. This CDR3 spans 17 amino acids. CDR3 bases: TGCACCAGCAGCCAAGTCTTTTCCAGGGGGCGCAGGAATGAGCAGTTCTTC. Its protein product is CTSSQVFSRGRRNEQFF.

CDR3 region: CASSPRGHYYGYTF. In nucleotides, the CDR3 is TGTGCCAGCAGTCCCCGGGGACACTACTATGGCTACACCTTC. The J gene is TRBJ1-2, the V gene TRBV6-5, with D perhaps TRBD1 (6 bases). Germline CDR1 MNHEY, CDR2 SVGAGI. Trimming cost V 5 bases and J 3 bases, with 13 bases left between them. The CDR3 loop spans 14 amino acids.

This clone was observed a single time. V usage is TRBV7-6 and J usage is TRBJ1-2, with 11 bases that match TRBD1. The V and J ends lost 4 bases and 5 bases, in that order; junction bases with no gene match: 9. Germline CDR1 is SGHVS and CDR2 is FNYEAQ. The CDR3 sequence is 16 residues long. The CDR3 DNA reads TGTGCCAGCAGCTCCCCCGGACAGGGGGCGGAATATGGCTACACCTTC. Translated: CASSSPGQGAEYGYTF.

The V and J genes are TRBV7-6 and TRBJ2-2, with D possibly being TRBD1 (5 bases). The CDR3 has 16 amino acids. Germline V gene sequence: CDR1 SGHVS, CDR2 FNYEAQ. The ends were cut back, 2 bases at V and 1 base at J, with 11 bases in the middle. The CDR3 spells CASSLQQGRNTGELFF. CDR3 bases: TGTGCCAGCAGCTTACAGCAGGGCCGGAACACCGGGGAGCTGTTTTTT.

This chain connects TRBV18 to TRBJ2-7, with 10 bases fitting TRBD2. J gave up 4 bases and V 3 bases, and 6 bases lay outside the gene matches. The CDR3 runs to 15 residues. Germline V gives CDR1 KGHSH, CDR2 LQKENI. The CDR3 DNA is TGTGCCAGCTCACCTTCTGGGACTAGCGTATACGAGCAGTACTTC. Translating gives CASSPSGTSVYEQYF.

In its sample, this clone was seen many times. This sequence joins TRBV10-3 and TRBJ1-5; no definite D call. Germline V gene sequence: CDR1 ENHRY, CDR2 SYGVKD. The CDR3 has 14 residues. V was clipped by 2 bases and J by 1 base, with 6 bases between them. CDR3 DNA sequence: TGTGCCATCAGTGAGGACACAAGCAATCAGCCCCAGCATTTT. As protein: CAISEDTSNQPQHF.

The rearrangement links TRBV5-3 to TRBJ1-6; D possibly corresponds to TRBD1 (5 bases). TRBV5-3 is identified as an open reading frame with a role that is uncertain. Trimming took 6 bases from V and 1 from J, leaving 20 bases between them. The CDR3 runs 18 residues. This CDR3 is CARTTKLFRDSYNSPLHF. The CDR3 bases are TGTGCCAGAACCACGAAACTATTCAGGGATTCCTATAATTCACCCCTCCACTTT.

The rearrangement uses TRBV19 and TRBJ1-2, with D tentatively TRBD1 (5 bases). Looked up from germline, CDR1 is LNHDA and CDR2 is SQIVND (reference sequence). V lost 6 bases to trimming and J lost 4 bases, with 18 bases between them. The CDR3 length is 15 residues. The CDR3 spells CASRVARGVGYGYTF. As DNA, the CDR3 is TGTGCCAGTAGAGTAGCGCGGGGGGTCGGCTATGGCTACACCTTC.

The chain employs TRBV7-2 and TRBJ2-7; D uncertain. CDR1 is SGHTA and CDR2 is FQGNSA in the germline V gene. The CDR3 length is 13 residues. V dropped 5 bases and J dropped 2 bases, with 10 bases sitting between them. The DNA for the CDR3 is TGTGCCAGCAGCCCCCAGGCAGCCTACGAGCAGTACTTC. Translating it yields CASSPQAAYEQYF.

The chain carries TRBV19 and TRBJ1-4; 9 positions agree with TRBD1. Germline CDR1 is LNHDA and CDR2 is SQIVND (reference sequence). V lost 5 bases and J lost 8; bases outside the gene matches: 9. This CDR3 comprises 15 residues. In DNA form, the CDR3 reads TGTGCCAGTAGTGCCCGGACAGGGGAGAAAGAAAAACTGTTTTTT. Translated, it gives CASSARTGEKEKLFF.

This clone has only a few counts. The sample contains more than one DNA sequence encoding this CDR3. The V gene is TRBV5-1, the J gene TRBJ1-6; 8 bases map to TRBD1. This CDR3 has 14 amino acids. The V and J ends lost 4 bases and 8 bases, in that order; junction bases with no gene match: 5. Germline V gene sequence: CDR1 SGHRS, CDR2 YFSETQ. The CDR3: CASSQGQGDSPLHF. The CDR3 DNA reads as TGCGCCAGCAGCCAAGGACAGGGAGATTCACCCCTCCACTTT.

The V and J genes are TRBV6-5 and TRBJ1-1, with TRBD1 identical over 9 bases. CDR3 length: 13 residues. Germline loops: CDR1 MNHEY, CDR2 SVGAGI. V gave up 2 bases and J gave up 7 bases; unmatched junction bases: 2. The CDR3: CASSYGGQGEAFF. In nucleotides, the CDR3 is TGTGCCAGCAGTTACGGGGGACAGGGTGAAGCTTTCTTT.

The rearrangement uses TRBV11-2 and TRBJ2-3, with 9 positions matching TRBD2. CDR3 length: 16 residues. The V gene end was trimmed by 5 bases and the J gene end by 3 bases; junction bases not matched to a gene: 9. Per the germline V gene, CDR1 is SGHAT and CDR2 is FQNNGV. As DNA, the CDR3 is TGTGCCAGCAGCCCCGGGACTAGCAAGCTTACAGATACGCAGTATTTT. Its protein is CASSPGTSKLTDTQYF.